Following are 32 T cell receptor beta chains from one sample sequenced in a study of T cells in tumors after PD-1 blockade. Measured with immunoSEQ multiplex PCR; TCRdb has only the in-frame clones, and not every one. The sample shows roughly 60,000 clones, 80% of them seen only once. The input for sequencing was PBMCs, taken before anti-PD-1 treatment. All receptors derive from a human donor with basal cell carcinoma.

J is TRBJ1-1 and V is TRBV3-1 (or the pseudogene TRBV3-2); TRBD1 matches at 8 bases. Germline V CDR1 and CDR2: LGHDT, YNNKEL (reference sequence). V shed 6 bases and J 4 bases; nucleotides not matched to a gene: 13. CDR3 length: 16 residues. In nucleotides, the CDR3 is TGTGCCAGCAGTGACCCCGGGACAGGTACGTCCACTGAAGCTTTCTTT. This encodes CASSDPGTGTSTEAFF.

The chain uses TRBV5-6 and TRBJ2-4; D gene ambiguous. Germline V CDR1 and CDR2: SGHDT, YYEEEE. Trimming removed 5 bases from V and 7 bases from J, with 10 bases in between. CDR3 length equals 12 residues. DNA for the CDR3: TGTGCCAGCAGTCTCGTAGGGAACATTCAGTACTTC. Translated, it gives CASSLVGNIQYF.

The chain employs TRBV7-6 and TRBJ1-2; D perhaps matches TRBD1 (5 bases). The germline V and J ends were trimmed by 5 bases and 5 bases, with 18 bases remaining between them. CDR3 length: 15 amino acids. CDR1 SGHVS and CDR2 FNYEAQ come from the germline V gene. The CDR3 region has the DNA TGTGCCAGCAGCCCGGGACCTGGGACGGGATATGGCTACACCTTC. It specifies CASSPGPGTGYGYTF.

CDR3 DNA sequence: TGTGCCAGTAAACGGGACAGGGGGTCCAATGAGCAGTTCTTC. This gives the protein CASKRDRGSNEQFF. The V and J genes are TRBV19 and TRBJ2-1, with 11 bases matching TRBD1. After removal of 7 bases from V and 6 bases from J, the junction contained 5 bases not matched to a gene. The CDR3 runs 14 residues. The germline V gene has CDR1 LNHDA and CDR2 SQIVND (reference sequence).

This chain links TRBV7-9 with TRBJ2-5; 7 bases line up with TRBD2. Germline V CDR1 and CDR2: SEHNR, FQNEAQ (reference sequence). CDR3 size: 13 residues. V shed 1 base, J shed 7 bases, and the junction held 3 bases outside the gene matches. This CDR3 reads CASSLGAGATQYF. Written as DNA, the CDR3 is TGTGCCAGCAGCTTAGGGGCGGGAGCGACCCAGTACTTC.

V usage is TRBV5-4 and J usage is TRBJ1-4; a possible D gene is TRBD1 (5 bases). There are 14 residues in the CDR3. Germline CDR1 SGHNT, CDR2 YYREEE (reference sequence). Trimming took 0 bases from V and 7 from J, leaving 10 bases between them. The CDR3 loop is CASSLAAGSEKLFF. Here the CDR3 DNA reads TGTGCCAGCAGCTTGGCCGCAGGGAGTGAAAAACTGTTTTTT.

This clone was found once. The rearrangement links TRBV2 to TRBJ2-3; 10 bases align to TRBD1. Germline CDR1 and CDR2: SNHLY and FYNNEI. The trim removed 2 bases at V and 4 bases at J, leaving 15 bases unmatched. The CDR3 runs to 19 residues. For the CDR3, the DNA is TGTGCCAGCAGTGAATCGTGGGGACAGGGGTTAAGGAATTCAGATACGCAGTATTTT. Its protein is CASSESWGQGLRNSDTQYF.

CDR3 sequence: CASSYQPNPYSNQPQHF. DNA of the CDR3: TGTGCCAGCAGCTACCAGCCGAATCCTTATAGCAATCAGCCCCAGCATTTT. V and J are TRBV5-5 and TRBJ1-5, with D hard to call. Germline CDR1 and CDR2: SGHKS and YYEKEE (reference sequence). The V end lost 3 bases, the J end lost 0 bases, and 16 bases lay between the germline ends. This CDR3 is 17 amino acids long.

The sample holds one count of this clone. The genes are TRBV12-3 or TRBV12-4 and TRBJ2-2; maybe TRBD2 (5 bases). The CDR3 is 13 amino acids. V was pared by 3 bases and J by 11 bases, with 13 bases between. Written as DNA, the CDR3 is TGTGCCAGCAGTTTTTTTACCCGGACTGAGCTGTTTTTT. Translating it yields CASSFFTRTELFF.

CDR3 loop: CASSPGTSGGGYNEQFF. CDR3 DNA sequence: TGTGCCAGCAGCCCAGGGACTAGCGGGGGAGGGTACAATGAGCAGTTCTTC. V gene TRBV11-3 combines with J gene TRBJ2-1; 14 bases line up with TRBD2. The germline V gene has CDR1 SGHNT and CDR2 YENEEA. Trimming cost V 5 bases and J 4 bases; bases outside gene matches: 7. CDR3 length equals 17 residues. The whole variable domain, filled in from reference TRBV11-3 and TRBJ2-1, reads EAGVVQSPRYKIIEKKQPVAFWCNPISGHNTLYWYLQNLGQGPELLIRYENEEAVDDSQLPKDRFSAERLKGVDSTLKIQPAELGDSAVYLCASSPGTSGGGYNEQFFGPGTRLTVL.

V usage is TRBV6-6 and J usage is TRBJ1-6; 9 bases agree with TRBD1. The V gene end was trimmed by 4 bases and the J gene end by 8 bases; junction bases not matched to a gene: 6. This CDR3 comprises 15 residues. Germline V gene data show CDR1 as MNHNY and CDR2 as SVGAGI (reference sequence). The CDR3 DNA follows: TGTGCCAGCAGTTCGGGGGGACAGGGATATTCACCCCTCCACTTT. Translated, it gives CASSSGGQGYSPLHF.

The gene calls are TRBV12-3 or TRBV12-4 and TRBJ2-5; D remains ambiguous. V shed 6 bases and J shed 0 bases, with 8 bases lying between them. This CDR3 region has 13 residues. The CDR3 reads CASSRPDQETQYF. In nucleotides, the CDR3 is TGTGCCAGCAGCCGCCCGGACCAAGAGACCCAGTACTTC.

V usage is TRBV19 and J usage is TRBJ2-1; no reliable D call. V lost 1 base, J lost 2 bases, and 9 bases lay in between. The CDR3 runs to 15 residues. The germline V gene has CDR1 LNHDA and CDR2 SQIVND (reference sequence). The CDR3 sequence is CASSIGRPPYNEQFF. For the CDR3, the DNA is TGTGCCAGTAGTATAGGGAGACCTCCCTACAATGAGCAGTTCTTC.

The chain's CDR3 is CASSGRQTVYGYTF. The CDR3 DNA reads TGTGCCAGCAGTGGAAGACAGACCGTCTATGGCTACACCTTC. The chain combines TRBV2 with TRBJ1-2; perhaps TRBD1 as D (5 bases). V lost 4 bases and J 4 bases, leaving 13 bases between the germline ends. Germline lookup yields CDR1 SNHLY and CDR2 FYNNEI. CDR3 length: 14 residues. The full variable domain, its missing parts supplied by reference TRBV2 and TRBJ1-2, is EPEVTQTPSHQVTQMGQEVILRCVPISNHLYFYWYRQILGQKVEFLVSFYNNEISEKSEIFDDQFSVERPDGSNFTLKIRSTKLEDSAMYFCASSGRQTVYGYTFGSGTRLTVV.

The chain links TRBV9 to TRBJ1-6; 8 nucleotides agree with TRBD1. V trimming: 4 bases; J trimming: 7 bases; junction bases outside the gene matches: 13. This CDR3 contains 17 residues. Germline CDR1 and CDR2: SGDLS and YYNGEE. The CDR3 sequence: CASSFSVSRQGNSPLHF. In DNA form, the CDR3 reads TGTGCCAGCAGCTTTTCTGTGTCTAGACAGGGGAATTCACCCCTCCACTTT.

The chain has TRBV5-1 and TRBJ2-3; 11 bases fit TRBD2. V was pared by 2 bases and J by 6 bases, with 2 bases of the junction left unmatched. Germline V lookup: CDR1 SGHRS, CDR2 YFSETQ. The CDR3 covers 14 residues. CDR3 bases: TGCGCCAGCAGCTTTAGCGGGGGGGGCGATACGCAGTATTTT. Translating it yields CASSFSGGGDTQYF.

The V gene is TRBV5-1, the J gene TRBJ2-3; TRBD1 might be the D (5 bases). The V gene's germline CDR1 is SGHRS and CDR2 YFSETQ. V was cut by 1 base and J by 3 bases, with 12 bases left in between. The CDR3 runs 15 residues. The CDR3 DNA follows: TGCGCCAGCAGCTTGAGGGGTGTAGAAACAGATACGCAGTATTTT. Protein sequence: CASSLRGVETDTQYF. Full variable domain (rest looked up from reference TRBV5-1 and TRBJ2-3): KAGVTQTPRYLIKTRGQQVTLSCSPISGHRSVSWYQQTPGQGLQFLFEYFSETQRNKGNFPGRFSGRQFSNSRSEMNVSTLELGDSALYLCASSLRGVETDTQYFGPGTRLTVL.

This clone has more than one count but fewer than ten. This chain's CDR3 is CASSQDLEGGYTF. DNA of the CDR3: TGTGCCAGCAGCCAAGATTTGGAGGGAGGCTACACCTTC. This chain connects TRBV14 to TRBJ1-2; no definite D call. CDR1 and CDR2 from the germline V gene are SGHDN and FVKESK. Between the trimmed V and J ends, which lost 0 bases and 8 bases, there was a span of 10 bases. CDR3 length: 13 amino acids.

The chain recombines TRBV7-8 with TRBJ1-5; TRBD1 might be the D (5 bases). The germline V gene encodes CDR1 SGHVS and CDR2 FQNEAQ. The CDR3 has 13 amino acids. The DNA for the CDR3 is TGTGCAACCGGGGGTACGAGCAATCAGCCCCAGCATTTT. Translating gives CATGGTSNQPQHF. Full variable domain (outside the CDR3, taken from reference TRBV7-8 and TRBJ1-5): GAGVSQSPRYKVAKRGQDVALRCDPISGHVSLFWYQQALGQGPEFLTYFQNEAQLDKSGLPSDRFFAERPEGSVSTLKIQRTQQEDSAVYLCATGGTSNQPQHFGDGTRLSIL.

This clone was counted once. The V and J genes are TRBV6-1 and TRBJ1-2; no clear D. This CDR3 has 15 amino acids. Germline CDR1 MNHNS, CDR2 SASEGT. Trimming cost V 1 base and J 4 bases, with 13 bases left between them. The CDR3, as DNA: TGTGCCAGCAGTGAAGGCCGGATTTCGGGCTATGGCTACACCTTC. Translated: CASSEGRISGYGYTF.

The genes are TRBV13 and TRBJ1-6; 12 bases fit TRBD1. The germline V gene encodes CDR1 PRHDT and CDR2 FYEKMQ (reference sequence). V was pared by 1 base and J by 9 bases, with 7 bases of the junction left unmatched. This CDR3 contains 17 residues. In nucleotides, the CDR3 is TGTGCCAGCAGCTTAGCTGGGACAGGGGGCCGGTTTTCACCCCTCCACTTT. Amino acid sequence: CASSLAGTGGRFSPLHF. Using reference TRBV13 and TRBJ1-6 for the parts outside the CDR3, the full variable domain is AAGVIQSPRHLIKEKRETATLKCYPIPRHDTVYWYQQGPGQDPQFLISFYEKMQSDKGSIPDRFSAQQFSDYHSELNMSSLELGDSALYFCASSLAGTGGRFSPLHFGNGTRLTVT.

This clone occurred once. The V call is TRBV6-6, the J call TRBJ2-5; D might be TRBD2 (7 bases). Germline V gives CDR1 MNHNY, CDR2 SVGAGI (reference sequence). The CDR3 spans 14 residues. V lost 8 bases and J 0 bases, leaving 13 bases between the germline ends. The CDR3 is CASGRGAYQETQYF. CDR3 DNA: TGTGCCAGCGGGAGGGGGGCCTACCAAGAGACCCAGTACTTC.

There are a few counts of this clone. V gene TRBV7-2 combines with J gene TRBJ2-3; 7 bases are a match to TRBD2. The CDR3 sequence is 15 residues long. Germline assignment: CDR1 SGHTA and CDR2 FQGNSA. With 2 bases clipped from V and 3 bases from J, the junction kept 5 bases outside the gene matches. The CDR3 reads CASSLWAGVTDTQYF. For the CDR3, the DNA is TGTGCCAGCAGCTTATGGGCGGGGGTGACAGATACGCAGTATTTT. Full variable domain (remainder filled in from reference TRBV7-2 and TRBJ2-3): GAGVSQSPSNKVTEKGKDVELRCDPISGHTALYWYRQSLGQGLEFLIYFQGNSAPDKSGLPSDRFSAERTGGSVSTLTIQRTQQEDSAVYLCASSLWAGVTDTQYFGPGTRLTVL.

There are many counts of this clone. The V call is TRBV11-3, the J call TRBJ2-5, with 9 bases identical to TRBD1. CDR1 is SGHNT, CDR2 YENEEA, per germline. This CDR3 contains 19 residues. The J segment lost 4 bases and the V segment lost 3 bases, leaving 18 bases of the junction unmatched. The CDR3 here is CASSLGTPGQGLMRETQYF. Written as DNA, the CDR3 is TGTGCCAGCAGCTTGGGGACTCCGGGACAGGGCTTGATGAGAGAGACCCAGTACTTC.

This clone appeared a single time. This rearrangement joins TRBV28 to TRBJ2-2; D is unresolved. This CDR3 has 12 residues. The V and J ends lost 8 bases and 7 bases respectively, with 11 bases between them. The germline gives CDR1 MDHEN, CDR2 SYDVKM. The CDR3 protein is CASGFLDGELFF. CDR3 in DNA: TGTGCCAGCGGATTTTTAGACGGGGAGCTGTTTTTT. The full variable domain, with the rest looked up from reference TRBV28 and TRBJ2-2, is DVKVTQSSRYLVKRTGEKVFLECVQDMDHENMFWYRQDPGLGLRLIYFSYDVKMKEKGDIPEGYSVSREKKERFSLILESASTNQTSMYLCASGFLDGELFFGEGSRLTVL.

The rearrangement uses TRBV18 and TRBJ2-7, with D maybe TRBD1 (5 bases). The ends were cut back, 8 bases at V and 6 bases at J, with 17 bases in the middle. Germline CDR1 is KGHSH and CDR2 is LQKENI. The CDR3 consists of 13 residues. CDR3: CASALKQDREQYF. CDR3 bases: TGTGCCAGCGCACTCAAACAGGACCGCGAGCAGTACTTC.

The table lists this clone with a few counts. The chain carries TRBV4-2 and TRBJ1-2; weak D call: TRBD1 (5 bases). CDR1 LGHNA and CDR2 YNFKEQ come from the germline V gene. Trimming pared 1 base from V and 7 bases from J, leaving 7 bases between. The CDR3 is made up of 12 amino acids. CDR3: CASSQGQFGYTF. In DNA form, the CDR3 reads TGTGCCAGCAGCCAAGGACAGTTTGGCTACACCTTC.

The chain combines TRBV30 with TRBJ2-1, with 8 bases identical to TRBD2. Germline-derived CDR1 and CDR2 are GTSNPN and SVGIG (reference sequence). This CDR3 has 14 amino acids. Trimming took 4 bases from V and 0 from J; bases not matched to a gene: 2. CDR3 residues: CAWIRGGSYNEQFF. CDR3 bases: TGTGCCTGGATTCGGGGGGGCTCCTACAATGAGCAGTTCTTC.

The V gene is TRBV19, the J gene TRBJ2-2, with TRBD1 identical over 8 bases. CDR1 LNHDA and CDR2 SQIVND come from the germline V gene (reference sequence). Trimming at V came to 5 bases and at J to 6 bases, leaving 5 bases not matched to a gene. The CDR3 is made up of 14 amino acids. The CDR3 DNA follows: TGTGCCAGTAGTCCAGACAGGGGAGCCGGGGAGCTGTTTTTT. Protein sequence: CASSPDRGAGELFF.

This chain joins TRBV10-2 and TRBJ1-6, with D unclear. The V end lost 0 bases, the J end lost 0 bases, and 12 bases lay between the germline ends. The CDR3 spans 18 residues. From germline, CDR1 is WSHSY and CDR2 SAAADI. The CDR3 DNA is TGCGCCAGCAGTGAGTCGGGCCCATTCTCCTCCTATAATTCACCCCTCCACTTT. As protein: CASSESGPFSSYNSPLHF.

This rearrangement joins TRBV25-1 to TRBJ2-7; 8 bases agree with TRBD1. Germline values: CDR1 MGHDK, CDR2 SYGVNS. The ends lost 4 bases at V and 7 bases at J; junction bases unmatched: 9. This CDR3 has 14 residues. The CDR3 region is CASSVTGVTREQYF. The CDR3 coding sequence is TGTGCCAGCAGTGTGACAGGGGTGACTAGGGAGCAGTACTTC.

The chain links TRBV24-1 to TRBJ2-1; 7 bases match TRBD2. The length of the CDR3 is 15 residues. The junction had 10 bases not matched to a gene; V was cut back by 5 bases and J by 7 bases. Germline V gives CDR1 KGHDR, CDR2 SFDVKD. The CDR3 coding sequence is TGTGCCACCAGTGCCGCCGGGGAGGGACGAAATGAGCAGTTCTTC. This translates into CATSAAGEGRNEQFF.